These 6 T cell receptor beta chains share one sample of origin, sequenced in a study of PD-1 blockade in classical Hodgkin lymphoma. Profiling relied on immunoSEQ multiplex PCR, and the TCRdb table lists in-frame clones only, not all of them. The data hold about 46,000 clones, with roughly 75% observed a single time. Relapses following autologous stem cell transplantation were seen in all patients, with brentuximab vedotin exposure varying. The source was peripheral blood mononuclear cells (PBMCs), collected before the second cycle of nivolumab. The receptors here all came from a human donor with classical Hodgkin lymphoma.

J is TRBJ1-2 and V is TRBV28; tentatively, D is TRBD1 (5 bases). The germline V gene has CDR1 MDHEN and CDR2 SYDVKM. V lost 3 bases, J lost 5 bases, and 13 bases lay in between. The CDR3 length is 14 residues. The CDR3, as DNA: TGTGCCAGCAGTTTGGTAGGGGTAGGATATGGCTACACCTTC. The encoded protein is CASSLVGVGYGYTF.

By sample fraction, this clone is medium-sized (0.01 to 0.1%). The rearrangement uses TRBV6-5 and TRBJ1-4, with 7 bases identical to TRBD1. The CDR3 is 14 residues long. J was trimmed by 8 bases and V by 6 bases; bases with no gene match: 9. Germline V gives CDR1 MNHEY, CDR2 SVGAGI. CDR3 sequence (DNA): TGTGCCAGCAGCCACGAGGGGGCGAGGGAAAAACTGTTTTTT. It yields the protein CASSHEGAREKLFF.

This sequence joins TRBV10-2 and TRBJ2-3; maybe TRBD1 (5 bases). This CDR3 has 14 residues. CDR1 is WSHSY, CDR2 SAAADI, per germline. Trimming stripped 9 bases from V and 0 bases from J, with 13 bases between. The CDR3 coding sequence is TGCGCCAGTTGGACACCTCCAAGCACAGATACGCAGTATTTT. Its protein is CASWTPPSTDTQYF.

The CDR3 spells CASSLSGVGTGELFF. Written as DNA, the CDR3 is TGTGCCAGCAGCTTAAGCGGAGTAGGCACCGGGGAGCTGTTTTTT. The J gene is TRBJ2-2, the V gene TRBV7-6; D is possibly TRBD2 (5 bases). With 2 bases removed from V and 4 bases from J, the gap between germline ends came to 11 bases. Germline V gene data show CDR1 as SGHVS and CDR2 as FNYEAQ. The CDR3 is made up of 15 amino acids.

The CDR3 sequence: CASSAASYNQPQHF. The CDR3 DNA follows: TGTGCCAGCAGTGCGGCAAGCTACAATCAGCCCCAGCATTTT. This chain joins TRBV2 and TRBJ1-5; D is unclear. The CDR3 has 14 amino acids. Germline CDR1 reads SNHLY; CDR2 reads FYNNEI. V dropped 4 bases and J dropped 3 bases, with 10 bases sitting between them. Combining the CDR3 with reference TRBV2 and TRBJ1-5 gives the whole variable domain EPEVTQTPSHQVTQMGQEVILRCVPISNHLYFYWYRQILGQKVEFLVSFYNNEISEKSEIFDDQFSVERPDGSNFTLKIRSTKLEDSAMYFCASSAASYNQPQHFGDGTRLSIL.

The CDR3: CASSPSSNRGTNTGELFF. CDR3 in DNA: TGTGCCAGCAGCCCGTCCTCCAACAGGGGGACTAACACCGGGGAGCTGTTTTTT. This chain joins TRBV11-2 and TRBJ2-2, with 8 bases matching TRBD1. CDR3 length: 18 residues. Per the germline V gene, CDR1 is SGHAT and CDR2 is FQNNGV. The junction had 13 bases not matched to a gene; V was cut back by 5 bases and J by 2 bases. The full variable domain, rest sourced from reference TRBV11-2 and TRBJ2-2, is EAGVAQSPRYKIIEKRQSVAFWCNPISGHATLYWYQQILGQGPKLLIQFQNNGVVDDSQLPKDRFSAERLKGVDSTLKIQPAKLEDSAVYLCASSPSSNRGTNTGELFFGEGSRLTVL.